The next 25 T cell receptor beta chains were all read from a single sample in a study of cytomegalovirus exposure and HLA in healthy donors. Vbeta (60) and Jbeta (13) primers were used in the PCR. Profiling relied on immunoSEQ multiplex PCR, and the TCRdb table lists in-frame clones only, not all of them. Here the sample spans roughly 81,000 clones, under 85% being singletons. What was sequenced was PBMCs. Source of these receptors: a boy between 10 and 17 years old in good health and CMV-seronegative.

The V gene is TRBV4-1, the J gene TRBJ2-5, with D tentatively TRBD2 (6 bases). There are 15 residues in the CDR3. Germline lookup yields CDR1 MGHRA and CDR2 YSYEKL. Trimming removed 0 bases from V and 2 bases from J, with 10 bases in between. CDR3 sequence reads: CASSQEPSAQETQYF. The CDR3 DNA reads TGCGCCAGCAGCCAAGAACCTAGCGCGCAAGAGACCCAGTACTTC.

The chain joins TRBV7-9 to TRBJ1-1; TRBD1 aligns across 8 bases. V dropped 2 bases and J dropped 4; count of bases not matched to a gene: 6. Germline lookup yields CDR1 SEHNR and CDR2 FQNEAQ (reference sequence). The CDR3 spans 15 residues. CDR3 loop: CASSLQGAGGTEAFF. The CDR3 coding sequence is TGTGCCAGCAGCTTACAGGGGGCTGGTGGCACTGAAGCTTTCTTT.

The V gene is TRBV27, the J gene TRBJ1-6; D is ambiguous. CDR3 length equals 14 residues. Trimming cost V 5 bases and J 7 bases, with 12 bases left between them. CDR1 and CDR2 (germline): MNHEY, SMNVEV (reference sequence). This chain's CDR3 is CASSDPGRNSPLHF. In DNA, the CDR3 is TGTGCCAGCAGTGATCCTGGGAGAAATTCACCCCTCCACTTT.

Remarks on this clone: The junction departs from the called germline gene at one end, perhaps through a read error. V usage is TRBV5-6 and J usage is TRBJ2-4; the match to TRBD1 covers 12 bases. The length of the CDR3 is 14 residues. Per the germline V gene, CDR1 is SGHDT and CDR2 is YYEEEE. CDR3 protein: CASSSGDRGRGKDF. CDR3 coding DNA: TGTGCCAGCAGCTCTGGGGACAGGGGGCGCGGTAAGGACTTC.

The rearrangement links TRBV30 to TRBJ1-1; TRBD1 matches 7 bases. Germline V gene lookup returns CDR1 GTSNPN and CDR2 SVGIG (reference sequence). The CDR3 runs 11 residues. V was pared by 3 bases and J by 8 bases, with 3 bases of the junction left unmatched. Here the CDR3 DNA reads TGTGCCTGGAGGGGGACAGTCGAAGCTTTCTTT. It yields the protein CAWRGTVEAFF.

The gene calls are TRBV9 and TRBJ2-7; D is ambiguous. Germline values: CDR1 SGDLS, CDR2 YYNGEE. The V gene lost 2 bases and the J gene lost 6 bases, with 12 bases spanning the gap. CDR3 length equals 13 residues. The CDR3 nucleotides are TGTGCCAGCAGCGTTGAGGCCCCTTCCGAGCAGTACTTC. Its translation is CASSVEAPSEQYF.

The chain links TRBV6-1 to TRBJ1-2; TRBD1 aligns across 7 bases. The CDR3 has 13 amino acids. V shed 6 bases, J shed 4 bases, and the junction held 5 bases outside the gene matches. The germline CDR1 and CDR2 sequences are MNHNS and SASEGT. CDR3 DNA: TGTGCCAGCAGCCGACAGGGAGCCTATGGCTACACCTTC. It is translated as CASSRQGAYGYTF.

This chain uses TRBV7-2 with TRBJ2-1, with TRBD2 identical over 7 bases. The CDR3 spans 12 residues. CDR1 is SGHTA and CDR2 is FQGNSA in the germline V gene. Trimming at V came to 7 bases and at J to 9 bases, leaving 6 bases not matched to a gene. The CDR3 here is CASTLAGVEQFF. CDR3 coding DNA: TGTGCCAGCACCCTGGCGGGAGTTGAGCAGTTCTTC.

The chain employs TRBV13 and TRBJ2-7; TRBD2 matches 8 bases. CDR1 PRHDT and CDR2 FYEKMQ come from the germline V gene (reference sequence). The CDR3 length is 15 residues. V lost 6 bases, J lost 4 bases, and 11 bases stayed unmatched. CDR3: CASRSQNGGRYEQYF. The CDR3 nucleotides are TGTGCCAGCAGATCCCAAAACGGCGGGAGGTACGAGCAGTACTTC.

The CDR3 bases are TGTGCCAGCAGCCCCAAGAGACCGGGACAGGGCTATCAGCCCCAGCATTTT. As protein: CASSPKRPGQGYQPQHF. The chain recombines TRBV7-8 with TRBJ1-5, with 9 positions matching TRBD1. The CDR3 is 17 amino acids. Trimming at V came to 5 bases and at J to 5 bases, leaving 13 bases not matched to a gene. Germline-derived CDR1 and CDR2 are SGHVS and FQNEAQ.

V gene TRBV5-4 combines with J gene TRBJ2-7; perhaps TRBD2 as D (5 bases). CDR1 and CDR2 from the germline V gene are SGHNT and YYREEE (reference sequence). Trimming took off 4 bases at V and 4 bases at J, with 9 bases between the two ends. This CDR3 region has 12 residues. As DNA, the CDR3 is TGTGCCAGCAGCAAGACGGGATACGAGCAGTACTTC. Its translation: CASSKTGYEQYF.

The gene calls are TRBV11-3 and TRBJ2-7; TRBD1 agrees at 10 bases. The CDR3 is 14 amino acids. J gave up 5 bases and V 5 bases, and 6 bases lay outside the gene matches. Germline lookup yields CDR1 SGHNT and CDR2 YENEEA. CDR3 region: CASSRWDRGDEQYF. The CDR3 coding sequence is TGTGCCAGCAGCCGTTGGGACAGGGGAGACGAGCAGTACTTC.

The rearrangement uses TRBV6-5 and TRBJ1-2; 7 bases align to TRBD1. There are 14 residues in the CDR3. V dropped 5 bases and J dropped 8; count of bases not matched to a gene: 11. Germline CDR1 is MNHEY and CDR2 is SVGAGI. This CDR3 is CASSAQGQALGYTF. The CDR3 DNA follows: TGTGCCAGCAGTGCCCAAGGACAGGCTTTAGGCTACACCTTC.

This rearrangement joins TRBV29-1 to TRBJ2-7, with a possible D match to TRBD2 (7 bases). Germline CDR1 is SQVTM and CDR2 is ANQGSEA. Trimming left V 4 bases short and J 11 bases short, with 12 bases between. The CDR3 sequence is 10 residues long. The DNA of the CDR3 is TGCAGCGTTGGGGGGGGGCCGAAGTACTTC. It specifies CSVGGGPKYF.

This clone was detected only once. The chain uses TRBV28 and TRBJ1-5; D is perhaps TRBD1 (5 bases). The CDR3 spans 15 residues. V lost 5 bases and J 5 bases, leaving 16 bases between the germline ends. The germline V gene has CDR1 MDHEN and CDR2 SYDVKM. CDR3 loop: CASSPHWGGYQPQHF. The CDR3 region has the DNA TGTGCCAGCAGTCCGCATTGGGGGGGGTATCAGCCCCAGCATTTT.

This clone was counted only a few times. This sequence joins TRBV4-3 and TRBJ2-1, with TRBD2 matching 12 bases. This CDR3 has 18 residues. V lost 8 bases and J lost 0; bases outside the gene matches: 11. The germline V gene has CDR1 LGHNA and CDR2 YSLEER. The CDR3: CASGQLAGGLSSYNEQFF. The CDR3 coding sequence is TGCGCCAGCGGACAACTAGCGGGAGGTCTGAGCTCCTACAATGAGCAGTTCTTC.

The CDR3 nucleotides read TGTGCCAGCAGTCCCGAGTACGGAGGAGCTTTCTTT. Its protein is CASSPEYGGAFF. This chain links TRBV28 with TRBJ1-1; D not certain. The CDR3 is 12 amino acids. Germline V lookup: CDR1 MDHEN, CDR2 SYDVKM. The V and J ends lost 5 bases and 10 bases respectively, with 14 bases between them.

V and J are TRBV5-1 and TRBJ1-2; possibly TRBD1 for D (5 bases). CDR1 and CDR2 (germline): SGHRS, YFSETQ. This CDR3 comprises 13 residues. The V and J ends lost 4 bases and 4 bases respectively, with 11 bases between them. The CDR3: CASSPDSPYGYTF. DNA of the CDR3: TGCGCCAGCAGCCCCGACAGCCCCTATGGCTACACCTTC.

The CDR3 is CASSPSPQGAAEKLFF. CDR3 in DNA: TGTGCCAGCAGCCCGAGCCCCCAGGGGGCTGCGGAAAAACTGTTTTTT. This chain uses TRBV7-2 with TRBJ1-4, with 8 positions matching TRBD1. In germline, CDR1 is SGHTA, CDR2 FQGNSA. CDR3 length: 16 amino acids. V was pared by 5 bases and J by 8 bases, with 13 bases of the junction left unmatched.

V gene TRBV29-1 combines with J gene TRBJ2-5, with a possible D match to TRBD2 (6 bases). With 6 bases removed from V and 2 bases from J, the gap between germline ends came to 13 bases. CDR3 length equals 13 residues. Germline V gives CDR1 SQVTM, CDR2 ANQGSEA. The CDR3 DNA reads as TGCAGCGTGGGGGACTGGCAGCAAGAGACCCAGTACTTC. Amino acids: CSVGDWQQETQYF.

V usage is TRBV7-9 and J usage is TRBJ1-2; D uncertain. Germline CDR1 is SEHNR and CDR2 is FQNEAQ (reference sequence). The CDR3 extends over 15 amino acids. Trimming pared 5 bases from V and 6 bases from J, leaving 19 bases between. The CDR3 region has the DNA TGTGCCAGCAGCCAAACCACCGGTTTCATGGATGGCTACACCTTC. It codes for CASSQTTGFMDGYTF.

Notes on this clone: Other DNA sequences within the sample encode an identical CDR3. The V gene is TRBV28, the J gene TRBJ2-7; D might be TRBD1 (5 bases). Trimming took off 2 bases at V and 0 bases at J, with 11 bases between the two ends. Per germline, CDR1 MDHEN and CDR2 SYDVKM. The CDR3 spans 15 residues. In nucleotides, the CDR3 is TGTGCCAGCAGTTTAAGGGGTACACTCTCCTACGAGCAGTACTTC. This sequence encodes CASSLRGTLSYEQYF.

The rearrangement uses TRBV2 and TRBJ2-7; D is perhaps TRBD1 (6 bases). There are 13 residues in the CDR3. V dropped 6 bases and J dropped 9 bases, with 18 bases sitting between them. Germline V gives CDR1 SNHLY, CDR2 FYNNEI. DNA for the CDR3: TGTGCCAGCAGGGGGGCCCCACGGCTTCGGCAGTACTTC. As protein: CASRGAPRLRQYF.

The chain recombines TRBV5-1 with TRBJ2-7; 8 positions agree with TRBD2. The J segment lost 0 bases and the V segment lost 3 bases, leaving 5 bases of the junction unmatched. CDR3 length equals 15 residues. Per germline, CDR1 SGHRS and CDR2 YFSETQ. The CDR3 region is CASSWAGGSSYEQYF. DNA for the CDR3: TGCGCCAGCAGCTGGGCGGGGGGAAGCTCCTACGAGCAGTACTTC.

As concerns this clone: One junction end does not reproduce the germline sequence, and a read error may be involved. The chain couples TRBV29-1 to TRBJ2-2, with 9 bases that match TRBD1. Germline values: CDR1 SQVTM, CDR2 ANQGSEA. This CDR3 has 14 amino acids. CDR3 DNA sequence: TGCAGCGTGAAGGGGACAGGGAACGCCGGGGAGCTGTTTTTT. Its protein product is CSVKGTGNAGELFF.